A single count supports the clone carrying this T cell receptor (beta chain). Its antigen is currently unknown. This specimen belongs to a study of OX40 agonist ivuxolimab in advanced cancers. Overall study context: The treatment was a fully human IgG2 OX40 agonist, ivuxolimab.

Germline V gene sequence: CDR1 SNHLY, CDR2 FYNNEI. Deletions cut 7 bases from V and 3 bases from J, with 5 bases between. The CDR3 sequence is 11 residues long. Study outcomes and limitations: CD8+ T cells were the subset that, on average, had more expanded clones than CD4+. Some nonresponders also had low normalized T-cell clonal expansion.

Some clones are missing from TCRdb's copy, which holds only in-frame ones; the method was immunoSEQ multiplex PCR. The sample consists of about 94,000 clones, 88% of them appearing once. The sequencing used CD4+ or CD8+ T cells sorted from blood, collected in a trial of the OX40 agonist ivuxolimab. The chain uses TRBV2 and TRBJ2-3; D call uncertain. This TCR was sampled from an adult with an advanced solid tumor such as melanoma, head and neck, liver or kidney cancer. CDR3 bases: TGTGCCAGCACCGGAACAGATACGCAGTATTTT. It is translated as CASTGTDTQYF. Looking up the rest from reference TRBV2 and TRBJ2-3 gives the full variable domain: EPEVTQTPSHQVTQMGQEVILRCVPISNHLYFYWYRQILGQKVEFLVSFYNNEISEKSEIFDDQFSVERPDGSNFTLKIRSTKLEDSAMYFCASTGTDTQYFGPGTRLTVL.